The 7 T cell receptor beta chains below come from one sample, sequenced in a study of CD8+ T cells in alopecia areata. As to treatment: oral pan-JAK inhibitor, 5-10 mg twice daily. It was cDNA, reverse transcribed from extracted RNA, that served as the sequencing template. Profiled with immunoSEQ multiplex PCR; TCRdb holds only in-frame clones, not every one. The repertoire holds about 120,000 clones, with more than 45% as singletons. Source: CD4+ T cells sorted from blood, taken at week 4, from a patient treated with tofacitinib. Receptors were obtained from a human donor with alopecia areata.

The rearrangement joins TRBV4-1 to TRBJ2-7; D tentatively reads TRBD1 or TRBD2 (6 bases each). V lost 4 bases to trimming and J lost 7 bases, with 17 bases between them. The germline V gene encodes CDR1 MGHRA and CDR2 YSYEKL. This CDR3 has 14 amino acids. This chain's CDR3 is CASSPRGQGLEQYF. The CDR3 DNA reads as TGCGCCAGCAGCCCTCGGGGGCAGGGGCTTGAGCAGTACTTC.

DNA for the CDR3: TGTGCCTGGACCCTGGGACTCCTCCCTAACTATGGCTACACCTTC. It yields the protein CAWTLGLLPNYGYTF. The V call is TRBV30, the J call TRBJ1-2; tentatively, D is TRBD1 (5 bases). The CDR3 runs to 15 residues. Between the trimmed V and J ends, which lost 4 bases and 0 bases, there was a span of 15 bases. Per germline, CDR1 GTSNPN and CDR2 SVGIG (reference sequence).

The gene calls are TRBV4-1 and TRBJ1-1, with a possible D match to TRBD1 (6 bases). The V gene lost 2 bases and the J gene lost 1 base, with 11 bases spanning the gap. This CDR3 has 15 residues. Germline assignment: CDR1 MGHRA and CDR2 YSYEKL. CDR3 amino acids: CASSQPSTGNTEAFF. In DNA form, the CDR3 reads TGCGCCAGCAGCCAACCCTCGACAGGGAACACTGAAGCTTTCTTT.

This sequence joins TRBV5-4 and TRBJ1-2; 7 bases are shared with TRBD1. CDR1 is SGHNT and CDR2 is YYREEE in the germline V gene (reference sequence). Trimming took 4 bases from V and 2 from J; bases not matched to a gene: 2. The CDR3 totals 13 residues. This CDR3 is CASSMDRNYGYTF. The CDR3, as DNA: TGTGCCAGCAGCATGGACAGGAACTATGGCTACACCTTC.

This chain joins TRBV7-9 and TRBJ2-5, with D perhaps matching TRBD1 or TRBD2 (6 bases each). The CDR3 has 17 residues. The V end lost 2 bases, the J end lost 1 base, and 17 bases lay between the germline ends. Germline CDR1 reads SEHNR; CDR2 reads FQNEAQ (reference sequence). The chain's CDR3 is CASSLRKGEVFQETQYF. The CDR3 DNA follows: TGTGCCAGCAGCTTACGGAAGGGGGAGGTCTTCCAAGAGACCCAGTACTTC.

This clone was found a few times. The V gene is TRBV6-5, the J gene TRBJ2-7; tentative D call: TRBD2 (6 bases). V was trimmed by 2 bases and J by 3 bases, leaving 17 bases between them. This CDR3 region has 16 residues. Germline V gene lookup returns CDR1 MNHEY and CDR2 SVGAGI. The DNA for the CDR3 is TGTGCCAGCAGTTACGTCCTCGGGAGCCCAGGCTACGAGCAGTACTTC. Its translation is CASSYVLGSPGYEQYF.

V gene TRBV30 combines with J gene TRBJ2-1; TRBD1 might be the D (6 bases). Germline lookup yields CDR1 GTSNPN and CDR2 SVGIG (reference sequence). The CDR3 contains 15 residues. V lost 3 bases, J lost 2 bases, and 14 bases lay in between. CDR3 protein: CAWSEDRLTYNEQFF. As DNA, the CDR3 is TGTGCCTGGAGCGAAGACAGGCTCACCTACAATGAGCAGTTCTTC.